Listed below are T cell receptor beta chains from one sample, sequenced in a study of graft-versus-host responses after intestinal transplantation. These receptors have no known antigen. Method: immunoSEQ multiplex PCR; TCRdb's copy keeps in-frame clones and lacks some. The top ten clones hold 2% to 2.5% of a sample with about 50,000 clones, over 90% of them seen once. The material sequenced was unstimulated CD4+ T cells sorted from spleen or lymph node cells, taken before transplant. The receptor set was obtained from a human donor who was the organ donor for an intestinal transplant. Each CDR3 is given with its conserved first and last residue. Each record gives: clone size, D gene, J gene, V gene, CDR3 DNA, CDR3 protein. A D gene is named only where the DNA matches it firmly. The size field is filled for only some rows; it gives once, few, many or a size class.

size: once
D: .
J: TRBJ1-1
V: TRBV25-1
DNA: TGTGCCAGCAGTGAATACGGCAGCACTGAAGCTTTCTTT
CDR3: CASSEYGSTEAFF

size: .
D: .
J: TRBJ2-7
V: TRBV2
DNA: TGTGCCAGCAGTGAAGGGGGCTACGAGCAGTACTTC
CDR3: CASSEGGYEQYF

size: few
D: .
J: TRBJ2-7
V: TRBV30
DNA: TGTGCCTGGACCCCCGGGGGCTACGAGCAGTACTTC
CDR3: CAWTPGGYEQYF

size: .
D: .
J: TRBJ1-5
V: TRBV2
DNA: TGTGCCAGCAGTGAAGCGCTTCGGCAGCCTCAGCATTTT
CDR3: CASSEALRQPQHF

size: .
D: TRBD2
J: TRBJ2-7
V: TRBV5-1
DNA: TGCGCCAGCAGCTTGAGCGGGAGCTCATACGAGCAGTACTTC
CDR3: CASSLSGSSYEQYF

size: .
D: TRBD1
J: TRBJ1-2
V: TRBV5-4
DNA: TGTGCCAGCAGCTTTCCAGGACAGGGGAACTATGGCTACACCTTC
CDR3: CASSFPGQGNYGYTF

size: .
D: TRBD1
J: TRBJ1-5
V: TRBV28
DNA: TGTGCCAGCAGTTCCGGACAGGGGCTAGGGTATAGCAATCAGCCCCAGCATTTT
CDR3: CASSSGQGLGYSNQPQHF

size: .
D: TRBD2
J: TRBJ2-4
V: TRBV4-3
DNA: TGCGCCAGCAGCCAAGCCCGGACTAGCGGGGGAGCGGCAAACATTCAGTACTTC
CDR3: CASSQARTSGGAANIQYF

size: .
D: .
J: TRBJ2-2
V: TRBV7-3
DNA: TGTGCCAGCAGAGCCAACACCGGGGAGCTGTTTTTT
CDR3: CASRANTGELFF

size: .
D: TRBD1
J: TRBJ2-7
V: TRBV28
DNA: TGTGCCAGCATCCGCCAAGGGACAGGGACCTACGAGCAGTACTTC
CDR3: CASIRQGTGTYEQYF

size: .
D: TRBD1
J: TRBJ1-2
V: TRBV7-2
DNA: TGTGCCAGCAGCTTAGGGACAGGGGATGGCTACACCTTC
CDR3: CASSLGTGDGYTF

size: once
D: .
J: TRBJ2-3
V: TRBV19
DNA: TGTGCCAGTAGTACCCCCGGTCAGGCGGATACGCAGTATTTT
CDR3: CASSTPGQADTQYF

size: .
D: .
J: TRBJ2-3
V: TRBV4-3
DNA: TGCGCCAGCAGCCAAGATGCGGCCGGCACAGATACGCAGTGTTTT
CDR3: CASSQDAAGTDTQCF

size: .
D: .
J: TRBJ1-2
V: TRBV4-2
DNA: TGTGCCAGCAGCCAAGTGGGGCAAGGAAGTCTCGGCTACACCTTC
CDR3: CASSQVGQGSLGYTF

size: once
D: TRBD2
J: TRBJ2-7
V: TRBV4-2
DNA: TGTGCCAGCAGCCATGAAATAGCGGGAGAGGAGGTCTACGAGCAGTACTTC
CDR3: CASSHEIAGEEVYEQYF

size: .
D: TRBD1
J: TRBJ2-7
V: TRBV29-1
DNA: TGCAGCGTGGCCGCCGCCGGGACAGCCTACGAGCAGTACTTC
CDR3: CSVAAAGTAYEQYF

size: .
D: TRBD1
J: TRBJ1-6
V: TRBV7-3
DNA: TGTGCCAGCAGCTTGGGGGACAGGGATAATTCACCCCTCCACTTT
CDR3: CASSLGDRDNSPLHF

size: .
D: .
J: TRBJ1-1
V: TRBV27
DNA: TGTGCCAGCAGGACGAACACTGAAGCTTTCTTT
CDR3: CASRTNTEAFF

size: few
D: .
J: TRBJ1-6
V: TRBV11-3
DNA: TGTGCCAGCAGCTTACTTAATTCACCCCTCCACTTT
CDR3: CASSLLNSPLHF

size: once
D: .
J: TRBJ2-1
V: TRBV6-5
DNA: TGTGCCAGCAGCCCCATTCGGACAGTCGGGAATGAGCAGTTCTTC
CDR3: CASSPIRTVGNEQFF

size: .
D: TRBD1
J: TRBJ1-6
V: TRBV19
DNA: TGTGCCAGTAGTCTAGGGACAGGGAATTCACCCCTCCACTTT
CDR3: CASSLGTGNSPLHF

size: .
D: .
J: TRBJ2-1
V: TRBV5-4
DNA: TGTGCCAGCAGCCCCACTATGATGCGGTCGAACAATGAGCAGTTCTTC
CDR3: CASSPTMMRSNNEQFF

size: .
D: .
J: TRBJ1-5
V: TRBV7-9
DNA: TGTGCCAGCAGCTTAGCCGAGTTCCAGCCCCAGCATTTT
CDR3: CASSLAEFQPQHF

size: few
D: .
J: TRBJ1-1
V: TRBV5-6
DNA: TGTGCCAGCAGCCTGTCGGGGAGAGGGGAGTGGACTGAAGCTTTCTTT
CDR3: CASSLSGRGEWTEAFF

size: .
D: TRBD2
J: TRBJ2-1
V: TRBV29-1
DNA: TGCAGCGCCCGCGCCGGGACTAGCGGGATTTCTTACAATGAGCAGTTCTTC
CDR3: CSARAGTSGISYNEQFF

size: once
D: .
J: TRBJ2-7
V: TRBV5-4
DNA: TGTGCCAGCAGCTTGGGACCCACAGGGAACAACCTCTACGAGCAGTACTTC
CDR3: CASSLGPTGNNLYEQYF

size: .
D: .
J: TRBJ1-2
V: TRBV2
DNA: TGTGCCAGCACCCTAGGGGCTGGCTACACCTTC
CDR3: CASTLGAGYTF

size: .
D: TRBD1
J: TRBJ1-5
V: TRBV6-4
DNA: TGTGCCAGCAGTCAGGACAGGGGGCAGCCCCAGCATTTT
CDR3: CASSQDRGQPQHF

size: .
D: .
J: TRBJ1-3
V: TRBV6-1
DNA: TGTGCCAGCAGTGAACAGGACTCTGGAAACACCATATATTTT
CDR3: CASSEQDSGNTIYF

size: .
D: .
J: TRBJ2-1
V: TRBV28
DNA: TGTGCCAGCAGTTTATACCTGCTACTTCGGGGGTCCTACAATGAGCAGTTCTTC
CDR3: CASSLYLLLRGSYNEQFF

size: once
D: .
J: TRBJ1-2
V: TRBV2
DNA: TGTGCCAGCAGCTACCTAAGGACAAATGCTAACTATGGCTACACCTTC
CDR3: CASSYLRTNANYGYTF

size: .
D: .
J: TRBJ2-5
V: TRBV7-2
DNA: TGTGCCAGCAGCTTAGATACCAAAACCCAGTACTTC
CDR3: CASSLDTKTQYF

size: .
D: TRBD1
J: TRBJ2-7
V: TRBV7-2
DNA: TGTGCCAGCAGCTTAGAGGGGACAGGCACCTACGAGCAGTACTTC
CDR3: CASSLEGTGTYEQYF

size: .
D: .
J: TRBJ2-1
V: TRBV9
DNA: TGTGCCAGCAGCGCACTCCCGGGACATTCCTACAATGAGCAGTTCTTC
CDR3: CASSALPGHSYNEQFF

size: .
D: .
J: TRBJ2-3
V: TRBV7-3
DNA: TGTGCCAGCAGCTACCTCGGTGGGAGCACAGATACGCAGTATTTT
CDR3: CASSYLGGSTDTQYF

size: .
D: TRBD2
J: TRBJ2-1
V: TRBV7-2
DNA: TGTGCCAGCAGCTTAGGAGCGGGAGACTACAATGAGCAGTTCTTC
CDR3: CASSLGAGDYNEQFF

size: .
D: .
J: TRBJ1-5
V: TRBV28
DNA: TGTGCCAGCAGTTTACGGAATCAGCCCCAGCATTTT
CDR3: CASSLRNQPQHF

size: .
D: .
J: TRBJ2-6
V: TRBV19
DNA: TGTGCCCAGGGGGGGGGCCCTTCTGGGGCCAACGTCCTGACTTTC
CDR3: CAQGGGPSGANVLTF

size: .
D: TRBD2
J: TRBJ2-5
V: TRBV19
DNA: TGTGCCAGTAGTGGGTTAGCGGGAGCGGATCAAGAGACCCAGTACTTC
CDR3: CASSGLAGADQETQYF

size: .
D: .
J: TRBJ2-1
V: TRBV27
DNA: TGTGCCAGCAGTCCCAATAGCGGAGGATTCTACAATGAGCAGTTCTTC
CDR3: CASSPNSGGFYNEQFF

size: once
D: .
J: TRBJ2-7
V: TRBV5-1
DNA: TGCGCCAGCAGCCCGGATATGGCCCCCTACGAGCAGTACTTC
CDR3: CASSPDMAPYEQYF

size: .
D: TRBD2
J: TRBJ2-1
V: TRBV7-3
DNA: TGTGCCAGCAGCTTACTAGCGGGAGACAATGAGCAGTTCTTC
CDR3: CASSLLAGDNEQFF

size: .
D: .
J: TRBJ2-2
V: TRBV5-1
DNA: TGCGCCAGCAGCTTGGGACTGAACACCGGGGAGCTGTTTTTT
CDR3: CASSLGLNTGELFF

size: .
D: .
J: TRBJ2-1
V: TRBV5-1
DNA: TGCGCCAGCAGGCGGGCAGGGATTACGAGTATGAATGAGCAGTTCTTC
CDR3: CASRRAGITSMNEQFF

size: .
D: .
J: TRBJ1-2
V: TRBV6-6
DNA: TGTGCCAGCAGTTACGTAGGGGGGGATTTCTATGGCTACACCTTC
CDR3: CASSYVGGDFYGYTF

size: .
D: .
J: TRBJ2-3
V: TRBV28
DNA: TGTGCCAGCAGTTTATGGGCTAGTGGCACAGATACGCAGTATTTT
CDR3: CASSLWASGTDTQYF

size: .
D: TRBD2
J: TRBJ2-1
V: TRBV18
DNA: TGTGCCAGCTCACCCCTGGCGCGGGGGGCCGGCAATGAGCAGTTCTTC
CDR3: CASSPLARGAGNEQFF

size: .
D: TRBD1
J: TRBJ1-1
V: TRBV7-9
DNA: TGTGCCAGCAGCCCGGGACAGGGGAAGGGGAACACTGAAGCTTTCTTT
CDR3: CASSPGQGKGNTEAFF

size: .
D: .
J: TRBJ2-5
V: TRBV7-2
DNA: TGTGCCAGCAGCCCAACGGCAGGCTCCCAGGAGACCCAGTACTTC
CDR3: CASSPTAGSQETQYF

size: .
D: .
J: TRBJ2-7
V: TRBV7-9
DNA: TGTGCCAGCAGCCGGTGGACAGACCGTTACGAGCAGTACTTC
CDR3: CASSRWTDRYEQYF

size: .
D: TRBD2
J: TRBJ2-7
V: TRBV4-1
DNA: TGCGCCAGCAGCCAAGACCTGGCTAGCGGGAGCTACGAGCAGTACTTC
CDR3: CASSQDLASGSYEQYF

size: .
D: .
J: TRBJ2-3
V: TRBV4-1
DNA: TGCGCCAGCAGCCAAGGGGCTAGCACAGATACGCAGTATTTT
CDR3: CASSQGASTDTQYF

size: .
D: .
J: TRBJ2-7
V: TRBV2
DNA: TGTGCCAGCAGCACCAGGGCATCGGGGCAGTACTTC
CDR3: CASSTRASGQYF

size: .
D: .
J: TRBJ2-3
V: TRBV6-4
DNA: TGTGCCAGCAGTGACAGCGGGAGCACAGATACGCAGTATTTT
CDR3: CASSDSGSTDTQYF

size: .
D: TRBD1
J: TRBJ1-4
V: TRBV6-5
DNA: TGTGCCAGCCTCTACAGGGGAACTAATGAAAAACTGTTTTTT
CDR3: CASLYRGTNEKLFF

size: .
D: .
J: TRBJ2-1
V: TRBV19
DNA: TGTGCCAGTAGTATAGCCAGGAGCTCCTACAATGAGCAGTTCTTC
CDR3: CASSIARSSYNEQFF

size: .
D: .
J: TRBJ1-1
V: TRBV5-1
DNA: TGCGCCAGCAGCTTGGGGGCAGGGGTGGACACTGAAGCTTTCTTT
CDR3: CASSLGAGVDTEAFF

size: .
D: .
J: TRBJ2-4
V: TRBV28
DNA: TGTGCCAGCAGTTTAGGGGGGACAGTCCTAGCCAAAAACATTCAGTACTTC
CDR3: CASSLGGTVLAKNIQYF

size: .
D: TRBD1
J: TRBJ2-1
V: TRBV20-1
DNA: TGCAGTGCCAGGGACAGAAATGAGCAGTTCTTC
CDR3: CSARDRNEQFF